The 14 T cell receptor beta chains reported below all come from one sample, sequenced in a study of shared T cell receptors in the human thymus. The table came from immunoSEQ multiplex PCR; TCRdb's copy has only in-frame clones and leaves some out. The data hold about 380,000 clones, with 85% to 95% observed a single time. The specimen sequenced was thymocytes. These receptors all come from a human donor.

The chain uses TRBV7-6 and TRBJ2-1; 10 bases are a match to TRBD1. The CDR3 sequence is 16 residues long. J lost 3 bases, V lost 5 bases, and 7 bases had no gene match. CDR1 and CDR2 (germline): SGHVS, FNYEAQ. The CDR3 bases are TGTGCCAGCAGCAGTGACAGGGGGCAAATCTACAATGAGCAGTTCTTC. It yields the protein CASSSDRGQIYNEQFF.

The chain joins TRBV28 to TRBJ2-7; tentative D call: TRBD1 (5 bases). Germline V gene sequence: CDR1 MDHEN, CDR2 SYDVKM. The CDR3 spans 14 residues. Trimming left V 7 bases short and J 2 bases short, with 15 bases between. CDR3 in DNA: TGTGCCAGCACCCTAGGGGTGTTTCCCTACGAGCAGTACTTC. Amino acids: CASTLGVFPYEQYF.

The sample holds one count of this clone. V usage is TRBV7-2 and J usage is TRBJ2-3; 8 bases are shared with TRBD2. Germline V gene data show CDR1 as SGHTA and CDR2 as FQGNSA. The V and J ends lost 4 bases and 6 bases, in that order; junction bases with no gene match: 15. The CDR3 sequence is 17 residues long. The CDR3 spells CASSSRLAQTLGDTQYF. The CDR3 region has the DNA TGTGCCAGCAGCTCGAGACTAGCGCAAACTCTCGGGGATACGCAGTATTTT.

This chain links TRBV5-8 with TRBJ1-5; 9 nucleotides align to TRBD1. Per germline, CDR1 SGHTS and CDR2 YDEGEE. The trim removed 4 bases at V and 5 bases at J, leaving 10 bases unmatched. The CDR3 consists of 16 residues. The CDR3 protein is CASSPGRDREHQPQHF. The DNA for the CDR3 is TGTGCCAGCAGCCCCGGTCGGGACAGGGAACATCAGCCCCAGCATTTT.

The J gene is TRBJ2-7, the V gene TRBV4-2, with D possibly being TRBD1 or TRBD2 (5 bases each). The germline V gene has CDR1 LGHNA and CDR2 YNFKEQ. The ends were cut back, 3 bases at V and 5 bases at J, with 29 bases in the middle. The CDR3 runs 19 residues. The CDR3 reads CASSQPEAGHSAGPNEQYF. The CDR3 nucleotides are TGTGCCAGCAGCCAGCCCGAGGCAGGGCATAGCGCCGGTCCCAACGAGCAGTACTTC.

The V and J genes are TRBV28 and TRBJ1-4; D may be TRBD1 (5 bases). Germline CDR1 and CDR2: MDHEN and SYDVKM. V gave up 5 bases and J gave up 8 bases, with 24 bases separating them. The CDR3 consists of 17 residues. The CDR3 DNA reads as TGTGCCAGCAGTCCCTCGGGGGAAACGGCACTGGGGGAAAAACTGTTTTTT. Residues: CASSPSGETALGEKLFF.

CDR3 bases: TGTGCCAGCAGTTTGGCGGTTGGGGGGAGAAATCCCTACGAGCAGTACTTC. Amino acid sequence: CASSLAVGGRNPYEQYF. The chain joins TRBV27 to TRBJ2-7; D is perhaps TRBD2 (6 bases). V gave up 3 bases and J gave up 2 bases, with 20 bases separating them. Germline CDR1 reads MNHEY; CDR2 reads SMNVEV (reference sequence). This CDR3 has 17 amino acids.

This rearrangement joins TRBV5-8 to TRBJ2-7; D perhaps matches TRBD1 (6 bases). Per germline, CDR1 SGHTS and CDR2 YDEGEE. V gave up 4 bases and J gave up 7 bases, with 18 bases separating them. The CDR3 is made up of 14 amino acids. The CDR3 is CASSGFTGRGEQYF. The CDR3 nucleotides are TGTGCCAGCAGCGGATTCACAGGGAGAGGGGAGCAGTACTTC.

V usage is TRBV6-5 and J usage is TRBJ1-4; D is uncertain. V was shortened by 0 bases and J by 3 bases, with 8 bases between the two germline ends. This CDR3 region has 15 residues. Per the germline V gene, CDR1 is MNHEY and CDR2 is SVGAGI. CDR3 DNA sequence: TGTGCCAGCAGTTACTCAGGTCTACCTAATGAAAAACTGTTTTTT. It encodes CASSYSGLPNEKLFF.

This chain connects TRBV6-1 to TRBJ2-7; D is possibly TRBD1 (6 bases). The V gene's germline CDR1 is MNHNS and CDR2 SASEGT. The CDR3 runs 12 residues. V lost 9 bases and J 1 base, leaving 10 bases between the germline ends. The CDR3 sequence is CASNRVSYEQYF. For the CDR3, the DNA is TGTGCCAGTAACAGGGTTTCCTACGAGCAGTACTTC.

The rearrangement links TRBV19 to TRBJ2-4, with a possible D match to TRBD2 (6 bases). CDR1 is LNHDA, CDR2 SQIVND, per germline (reference sequence). Trimming pared 5 bases from V and 1 base from J, leaving 15 bases between. CDR3 length equals 16 residues. The DNA for the CDR3 is TGTGCCAGTAGTTCCCGGAGTGGGAGGGCCAAAAACATTCAGTACTTC. It yields the protein CASSSRSGRAKNIQYF.

The CDR3 loop is CASTSAGDTQYF. The DNA for the CDR3 is TGTGCCAGTACCTCAGCAGGGGATACGCAGTATTTT. The chain recombines TRBV19 with TRBJ2-3, with D possibly being TRBD1 (5 bases). V dropped 7 bases and J dropped 6 bases, with 11 bases sitting between them. The CDR3 consists of 12 residues. CDR1 is LNHDA and CDR2 is SQIVND in the germline V gene (reference sequence). Filled out from reference TRBV19 and TRBJ2-3, the complete variable domain reads DGGITQSPKYLFRKEGQNVTLSCEQNLNHDAMYWYRQDPGQGLRLIYYSQIVNDFQKGDIAEGYSVSREKKESFPLTVTSAQKNPTAFYLCASTSAGDTQYFGPGTRLTVL.

The V and J genes are TRBV30 and TRBJ2-3; tentatively, D is TRBD2 (5 bases). The length of the CDR3 is 15 residues. V shed 0 bases and J shed 4 bases, with 14 bases lying between them. CDR1 is GTSNPN and CDR2 is SVGIG in the germline V gene (reference sequence). CDR3 DNA sequence: TGTGCCTGGAGTGTAACGGACTGTTCGCCAGATACGCAGTATTTT. It codes for CAWSVTDCSPDTQYF.

In DNA, the CDR3 is TGCGCCAGCAGCCTTCTGAACGGGGGGGAATACGAGCAGTACTTC. Translation: CASSLLNGGEYEQYF. The chain carries TRBV5-1 and TRBJ2-7; 8 nucleotides agree with TRBD2. Germline CDR1 and CDR2: SGHRS and YFSETQ. The CDR3 runs to 15 residues. With 4 bases clipped from V and 4 bases from J, the junction kept 10 bases outside the gene matches.